This is a list of T cell receptor beta chains from one sample in a study of blood T cell repertoires in COVID-19. Using immunoSEQ multiplex PCR, the repertoire was profiled, and TCRdb retains in-frame clones only, with some absent. The profile covers some 96,000 clones, with about 89% appearing a single time and around 10% taken by the ten largest. Sequenced sample: peripheral blood. These receptors all stem from a man aged 50 to 60 with acute or convalescent COVID-19. Each CDR3 is given with its conserved first and last residue. The D gene is left open where the match is weak. Clone size appears in some rows only: once, few, many, or a class for an expanded clone.

cdr3_aa: CASTGTGSYEQYF
cdr3_nt: TGTGCCAGCACGGGCACGGGATCCTACGAGCAGTACTTC
v_call: TRBV7-9
clone_size: few
j_call: TRBJ2-7
d_call: -

cdr3_aa: CATSTPGDSTDTQYF
cdr3_nt: TGTGCCACCAGCACCCCAGGGGATAGCACAGATACGCAGTATTTT
v_call: TRBV15
clone_size: -
j_call: TRBJ2-3
d_call: -

cdr3_aa: CASSLTGTSAYEQYF
cdr3_nt: TGTGCCAGCAGCTTAACCGGGACTAGCGCTTACGAGCAGTACTTC
v_call: TRBV11-2
clone_size: -
j_call: TRBJ2-7
d_call: TRBD2

cdr3_aa: CASSPGQLGNTEAFF
cdr3_nt: TGCGCCAGCAGCCCGGGACAGCTGGGGAACACTGAAGCTTTCTTT
v_call: TRBV5-1
clone_size: -
j_call: TRBJ1-1
d_call: TRBD1

cdr3_aa: CAGGGQGSYEQYF
cdr3_nt: TGTGCCGGTGGGGGACAGGGAAGCTACGAGCAGTACTTC
v_call: TRBV2
clone_size: -
j_call: TRBJ2-7
d_call: TRBD1

cdr3_aa: CASSLGFGSVTDTQYF
cdr3_nt: TGTGCCAGCAGCTTAGGGTTTGGTAGCGTCACAGATACGCAGTATTTT
v_call: TRBV11-2
clone_size: once
j_call: TRBJ2-3
d_call: -

cdr3_aa: CAISREANEKLFF
cdr3_nt: TGTGCCATCAGCAGGGAAGCTAATGAAAAACTGTTTTTT
v_call: TRBV10-3
clone_size: -
j_call: TRBJ1-4
d_call: -

cdr3_aa: CASSAAGGDTQYF
cdr3_nt: TGTGCCAGCAGCGCGGCAGGGGGTGATACGCAGTATTTT
v_call: TRBV7-9
clone_size: -
j_call: TRBJ2-3
d_call: TRBD1

cdr3_aa: CASSLFSGTEEETQYF
cdr3_nt: TGTGCCAGCAGTTTGTTTTCCGGGACAGAAGAGGAGACCCAGTACTTC
v_call: TRBV27
clone_size: -
j_call: TRBJ2-5
d_call: TRBD1

cdr3_aa: CASSFTGTSVRQGEQFF
cdr3_nt: TGCGCCAGCAGCTTCACCGGGACTAGCGTTCGTCAGGGAGAGCAGTTCTTC
v_call: TRBV5-1
clone_size: -
j_call: TRBJ2-1
d_call: TRBD2

cdr3_aa: CASLPSRLAGGGGAGELFF
cdr3_nt: TGTGCCAGCCTTCCGTCCCGACTAGCGGGAGGAGGCGGCGCCGGGGAGCTGTTTTTT
v_call: TRBV7-9
clone_size: -
j_call: TRBJ2-2
d_call: TRBD2

cdr3_aa: CASSTRLAGVGELFF
cdr3_nt: TGTGCCAGCAGCACCAGACTAGCTGGCGTCGGGGAGCTGTTTTTT
v_call: TRBV5-4
clone_size: -
j_call: TRBJ2-2
d_call: TRBD2

cdr3_aa: CASRPWTGFAGELFF
cdr3_nt: TGTGCCAGCAGACCGTGGACAGGTTTCGCCGGGGAGCTGTTTTTT
v_call: TRBV6-5
clone_size: -
j_call: TRBJ2-2
d_call: TRBD1

cdr3_aa: CASSSVNTEAFF
cdr3_nt: TGTGCCAGTAGTTCAGTGAACACTGAAGCTTTCTTT
v_call: TRBV19
clone_size: -
j_call: TRBJ1-1
d_call: -

cdr3_aa: CASSMEGRGKLFF
cdr3_nt: TGTGCCAGTAGTATGGAGGGACGGGGAAAACTGTTTTTT
v_call: TRBV19
clone_size: -
j_call: TRBJ1-4
d_call: -

cdr3_aa: CASSYDRGNQPQHF
cdr3_nt: TGTGCCAGCAGCTACGACAGAGGCAATCAGCCCCAGCATTTT
v_call: TRBV7-2
clone_size: -
j_call: TRBJ1-5
d_call: -

cdr3_aa: CASSYRRPNYEQYF
cdr3_nt: TGTGCCAGCAGTTACCGGAGACCGAACTACGAGCAGTACTTC
v_call: TRBV6-2/TRBV6-3
clone_size: few
j_call: TRBJ2-7
d_call: -

cdr3_aa: CASSQVKGLDEKLFF
cdr3_nt: TGTGCCAGCAGCCAAGTAAAGGGGTTGGATGAAAAACTGTTTTTT
v_call: TRBV3-1/TRBV3-2
clone_size: -
j_call: TRBJ1-4
d_call: -

cdr3_aa: CASSPGPNQPQHF
cdr3_nt: TGTGCCAGCTCACCCGGTCCCAATCAGCCCCAGCATTTT
v_call: TRBV18
clone_size: -
j_call: TRBJ1-5
d_call: -

cdr3_aa: CASSVAPLGTEAFF
cdr3_nt: TGTGCCAGCAGCGTAGCTCCTCTAGGCACTGAAGCTTTCTTT
v_call: TRBV9
clone_size: once
j_call: TRBJ1-1
d_call: -

cdr3_aa: CATSQLANEQFF
cdr3_nt: TGTGCCACCAGCCAACTAGCAAATGAGCAGTTCTTC
v_call: TRBV15
clone_size: -
j_call: TRBJ2-1
d_call: -

cdr3_aa: CATSKQQGQGYTF
cdr3_nt: TGTGCCACCAGCAAACAACAGGGGCAAGGCTACACCTTC
v_call: TRBV15
clone_size: -
j_call: TRBJ1-2
d_call: TRBD1

cdr3_aa: CASSRTANYGYTF
cdr3_nt: TGTGCCAGCAGCCGGACAGCCAACTATGGCTACACCTTC
v_call: TRBV5-4
clone_size: -
j_call: TRBJ1-2
d_call: -

cdr3_aa: CSLSTDTQYF
cdr3_nt: TGCAGCCTTAGCACAGATACGCAGTATTTT
v_call: TRBV20-1
clone_size: -
j_call: TRBJ2-3
d_call: -

cdr3_aa: CASSYIGYEQYF
cdr3_nt: TGTGCCAGCAGTTACATCGGGTACGAGCAGTACTTC
v_call: TRBV6-5
clone_size: -
j_call: TRBJ2-7
d_call: -

cdr3_aa: CASSSSTRGYNSPLHF
cdr3_nt: TGTGCCAGCAGCTCCTCGACTCGGGGTTATAATTCACCCCTCCACTTT
v_call: TRBV7-8
clone_size: -
j_call: TRBJ1-6
d_call: -

cdr3_aa: CASSAPGTGRSEQYF
cdr3_nt: TGTGCCAGCAGCGCCCCCGGGACAGGGAGGTCGGAGCAGTACTTC
v_call: TRBV7-9
clone_size: -
j_call: TRBJ2-7
d_call: TRBD1

cdr3_aa: CASSLTAGGWTDTQYF
cdr3_nt: TGCGCCAGCAGCTTAACAGCGGGAGGGTGGACAGATACGCAGTATTTT
v_call: TRBV5-1
clone_size: few
j_call: TRBJ2-3
d_call: TRBD2

cdr3_aa: CASSLVGTVNTEAFF
cdr3_nt: TGCGCCAGCAGCTTGGTGGGGACAGTGAACACTGAAGCTTTCTTT
v_call: TRBV5-1
clone_size: -
j_call: TRBJ1-1
d_call: TRBD1

cdr3_aa: CASSFGREYNEQFF
cdr3_nt: TGTGCCAGCAGTTTTGGACGGGAGTACAATGAGCAGTTCTTC
v_call: TRBV27
clone_size: -
j_call: TRBJ2-1
d_call: -

cdr3_aa: CASRLKGEYTGELFF
cdr3_nt: TGTGCCAGCAGGCTTAAGGGGGAATACACCGGGGAGCTGTTTTTT
v_call: TRBV6-5
clone_size: -
j_call: TRBJ2-2
d_call: -

cdr3_aa: CASSFGARDEQFF
cdr3_nt: TGTGCCAGCAGCTTCGGAGCCCGGGATGAGCAGTTCTTC
v_call: TRBV5-4
clone_size: -
j_call: TRBJ2-1
d_call: -

cdr3_aa: CSVDRGGGIQYF
cdr3_nt: TGCAGCGTTGATAGGGGGGGCGGCATTCAGTACTTC
v_call: TRBV29-1
clone_size: once
j_call: TRBJ2-4
d_call: -

cdr3_aa: CASSDRGHDNEKLFF
cdr3_nt: TGTGCCAGCAGCGACAGGGGGCATGATAATGAAAAACTGTTTTTT
v_call: TRBV28
clone_size: -
j_call: TRBJ1-4
d_call: TRBD1

cdr3_aa: CASSSSEQFF
cdr3_nt: TGTGCCAGCTCTAGCAGCGAGCAGTTCTTC
v_call: TRBV18
clone_size: -
j_call: TRBJ2-1
d_call: -

cdr3_aa: CASSQDISPNGYTF
cdr3_nt: TGTGCCAGCAGCCAAGACATCAGTCCCAATGGCTACACCTTC
v_call: TRBV7-3
clone_size: -
j_call: TRBJ1-2
d_call: -

cdr3_aa: CASSQDWASKYNEQFF
cdr3_nt: TGTGCCAGCAGCCAAGATTGGGCTAGCAAATACAATGAGCAGTTCTTC
v_call: TRBV3-1/TRBV3-2
clone_size: -
j_call: TRBJ2-1
d_call: -

cdr3_aa: CASSSRQGQNNEQFF
cdr3_nt: TGTGCCAGCAGCTCCCGACAGGGACAGAACAATGAGCAGTTCTTC
v_call: TRBV7-6
clone_size: -
j_call: TRBJ2-1
d_call: TRBD1

cdr3_aa: CASSFQGALWDANEKLFF
cdr3_nt: TGTGCCAGCAGCTTTCAGGGGGCTCTATGGGATGCTAATGAAAAACTGTTTTTT
v_call: TRBV5-6
clone_size: -
j_call: TRBJ1-4
d_call: TRBD1

cdr3_aa: CASSQPGGNQPQHF
cdr3_nt: TGTGCCAGCAGCCAACCAGGCGGCAATCAGCCCCAGCATTTT
v_call: TRBV3-1/TRBV3-2
clone_size: -
j_call: TRBJ1-5
d_call: -

cdr3_aa: CASRVAGGFETQYF
cdr3_nt: TGTGCCAGCAGGGTGGCGGGAGGGTTCGAGACCCAGTACTTC
v_call: TRBV6-5
clone_size: -
j_call: TRBJ2-5
d_call: TRBD2

cdr3_aa: CASSLQGHQPQHF
cdr3_nt: TGTGCCAGCAGTTTACAGGGGCATCAGCCCCAGCATTTT
v_call: TRBV27
clone_size: -
j_call: TRBJ1-5
d_call: -

cdr3_aa: CASSLGTANTEAFF
cdr3_nt: TGTGCCAGCAGCTTAGGAACAGCGAACACTGAAGCTTTCTTT
v_call: TRBV7-9
clone_size: -
j_call: TRBJ1-1
d_call: -